A selection of T cell receptor beta chains follows, all from one sample in a study of blood T cell repertoires in COVID-19. Profiling relied on immunoSEQ multiplex PCR, and the TCRdb table lists in-frame clones only, not all of them. The profile shows about 430,000 clones, roughly 90% of them singletons. The specimen sequenced was PBMCs or T cells enriched from blood (not recorded which). Receptors were obtained from a woman aged 30 to 39 with acute COVID-19. Both conserved end residues are part of each CDR3. The order of the fields is J gene, V gene, CDR3 length, CDR3 protein.

TRBJ1-2 TRBV19 14 CASKLQGADYGYTF
TRBJ1-4 TRBV7-2 14 CASSLQGNSEKLFF
TRBJ2-1 TRBV11-2 17 CASSRTGSLAGYNEQFF
TRBJ1-4 TRBV27 13 CASSSSTNEKLFF
TRBJ2-2 TRBV21-1 16 CASSFRTGWNTGELFF
TRBJ1-6 TRBV30 15 CAWSSWDRGYSPLHF
TRBJ1-2 TRBV19 13 CASTNRVNYGYTF
TRBJ2-5 TRBV30 14 CAWSGRGPRETQYF
TRBJ2-1 TRBV7-3 15 CASSLRLDGYNEQFF
TRBJ2-2 TRBV5-1 15 CASSSSGTNTGELFF
TRBJ2-3 TRBV4-1 15 CASSPAAISTDTQYF
TRBJ1-2 TRBV9 13 CASSPDRDYGYTF
TRBJ1-4 TRBV18 15 CASSPPAGVGEKLFF
TRBJ2-2 TRBV5-1 16 CASSFSGPVMTGELFF
TRBJ2-7 TRBV12-2 18 CASRLVCPGRGVRYEQYF
TRBJ2-3 TRBV9 14 CASSFRTSTDTQYF
TRBJ1-3 TRBV9 15 CASSPRQGSGNTIYF
TRBJ1-4 TRBV24-1 15 CATSDSGTPILKLFF
TRBJ1-6 TRBV7-9 14 CASSLVRDNSPLHF
TRBJ2-7 TRBV3-1/TRBV3-2 14 CASRLSSGIYEQYF
TRBJ1-2 TRBV19 16 CASAGRGGITNYGYTF
TRBJ2-7 TRBV4-2 18 CASSQEFASGGDSYEQYF
TRBJ1-2 TRBV7-2 14 CASSPADRTNGYTF
TRBJ1-2 TRBV30 14 CAWSARGPNYGYTF
TRBJ1-6 TRBV3-1/TRBV3-2 15 CALEGQGARNSPLHF
TRBJ1-2 TRBV6-1 16 CASSEAGFWRNYGYTF
TRBJ2-1 TRBV21-1 15 CASPPGRESYNEQFF
TRBJ1-2 TRBV15 17 CATSRDTQGFKTGGYTF
TRBJ2-1 TRBV7-2 16 CASSLPPVGTLHEQFF
TRBJ1-4 TRBV7-2 13 CASSLVFREKLFF
TRBJ1-6 TRBV2 13 CASSEGGGSPLHF
TRBJ2-3 TRBV9 18 CASSVGPSGTASTDTQYF
TRBJ1-4 TRBV10-3 13 CAISDMGGEKLFF
TRBJ2-5 TRBV10-3 12 CAISESTGAQYF
TRBJ1-5 TRBV19 16 CASNSRGAGSNQPQHF
TRBJ1-6 TRBV6-5 15 CASSMGQGGNSPLHF